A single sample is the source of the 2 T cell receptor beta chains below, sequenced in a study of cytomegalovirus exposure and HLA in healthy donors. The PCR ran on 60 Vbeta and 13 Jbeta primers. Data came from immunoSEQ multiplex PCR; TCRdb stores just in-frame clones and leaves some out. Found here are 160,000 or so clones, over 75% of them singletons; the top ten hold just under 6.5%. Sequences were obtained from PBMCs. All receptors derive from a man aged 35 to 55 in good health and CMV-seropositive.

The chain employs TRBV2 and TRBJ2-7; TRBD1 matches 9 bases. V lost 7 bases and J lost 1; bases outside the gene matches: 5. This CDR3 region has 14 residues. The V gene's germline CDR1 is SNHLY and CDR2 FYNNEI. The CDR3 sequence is CASTRTGVSYEQYF. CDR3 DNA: TGTGCCAGCACCAGGACAGGGGTATCCTACGAGCAGTACTTC.

The CDR3 region has the DNA TGTGCCAGCAGCGAGACAGGGAGACAGTACTTC. Amino acids: CASSETGRQYF. The genes are TRBV7-8 and TRBJ2-7, with TRBD1 matching 7 bases. The CDR3 sequence is 11 residues long. CDR1 is SGHVS, CDR2 FQNEAQ, per germline. Losses at the gene ends were 5 bases for V and 10 bases for J; bases not matched to a gene: 5.